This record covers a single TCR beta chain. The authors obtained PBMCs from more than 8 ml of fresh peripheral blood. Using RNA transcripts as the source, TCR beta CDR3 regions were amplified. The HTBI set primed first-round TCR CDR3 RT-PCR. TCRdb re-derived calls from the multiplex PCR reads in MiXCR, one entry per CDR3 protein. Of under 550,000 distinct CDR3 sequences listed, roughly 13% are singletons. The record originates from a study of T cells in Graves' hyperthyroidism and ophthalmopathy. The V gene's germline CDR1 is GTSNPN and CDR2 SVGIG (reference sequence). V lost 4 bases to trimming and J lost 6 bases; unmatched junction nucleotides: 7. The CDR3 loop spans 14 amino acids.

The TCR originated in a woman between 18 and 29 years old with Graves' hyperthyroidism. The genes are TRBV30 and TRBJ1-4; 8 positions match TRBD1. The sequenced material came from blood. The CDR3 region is CAWTLTGGDEKLFF. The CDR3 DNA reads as TGTGCCTGGACTCTAACAGGGGGAGATGAAAAACTGTTTTTT.